A single sample is the source of the 20 T cell receptor beta chains below, sequenced in a study of metastatic and nonmetastatic thyroid tumors. All patients were untreated before thyroid surgery. MiXCR was used by TCRdb to re-call the PCR reads. The sample consists of tens of thousands of clones, around 14% of them appearing once. The sample was blood. These receptors were collected from a male donor with papillary thyroid cancer or a benign thyroid nodule (not recorded which). Some clones in this sample may be carry-over from other donors' samples.

Ten or more counts support this clone. The chain joins TRBV27 to TRBJ1-6; 7 nucleotides match TRBD1. This CDR3 has 15 amino acids. In germline, CDR1 is MNHEY, CDR2 SMNVEV (reference sequence). Trimming at V came to 4 bases and at J to 10 bases, leaving 10 bases not matched to a gene. The CDR3 protein is CASSYTGAMGSPLHF. In DNA, the CDR3 is TGTGCCAGCAGTTACACAGGGGCTATGGGGTCACCCCTCCACTTT.

This clone qualifies as medium-sized. V gene TRBV9 combines with J gene TRBJ1-4, with no clear D. Germline-derived CDR1 and CDR2 are SGDLS and YYNGEE. CDR3 length: 18 residues. The germline V and J ends were trimmed by 4 bases and 0 bases, with 19 bases remaining between them. DNA for the CDR3: TGTGCCAGCAGCCGAACCACGACCCTCTCTGCAACTAATGAAAAACTGTTTTTT. Protein product: CASSRTTTLSATNEKLFF.

By share of the sample, this clone is large. The chain uses TRBV6-1 and TRBJ2-6; TRBD1 matches at 7 bases. The CDR3 loop spans 15 amino acids. The ends lost 1 base at V and 3 bases at J; junction bases unmatched: 0. Germline assignment: CDR1 MNHNS and CDR2 SASEGT. The CDR3 region is CASSEGTGGANVLTF. The CDR3 region has the DNA TGTGCCAGCAGTGAAGGGACAGGTGGGGCCAACGTCCTGACTTTC.

J is TRBJ2-1 and V is TRBV11-2; D call uncertain. The CDR3 spans 13 residues. The germline gives CDR1 SGHAT, CDR2 FQNNGV. Trimming pared 8 bases from V and 1 base from J, leaving 9 bases between. The CDR3 protein is CASGRQSYNEQFF. CDR3 in DNA: TGTGCCAGCGGACGACAATCCTACAATGAGCAGTTCTTC. The full variable domain, with the rest looked up from reference TRBV11-2 and TRBJ2-1, is EAGVAQSPRYKIIEKRQSVAFWCNPISGHATLYWYQQILGQGPKLLIQFQNNGVVDDSQLPKDRFSAERLKGVDSTLKIQPAKLEDSAVYLCASGRQSYNEQFFGPGTRLTVL.

Ten or more counts support this clone. Other nucleotide sequences from this sample produce the same CDR3. The chain's CDR3 is CASSLAGAGTGELFF. DNA of the CDR3: TGTGCCAGCAGCTTGGCAGGGGCTGGCACCGGGGAGCTGTTTTTT. The J gene is TRBJ2-2, the V gene TRBV5-4, with a weak D call TRBD1 (6 bases). V lost 0 bases and J lost 4, with 10 bases in between. Germline assignment: CDR1 SGHNT and CDR2 YYREEE (reference sequence). This CDR3 contains 15 residues. The whole variable domain, remainder taken from reference TRBV5-4 and TRBJ2-2, is ETGVTQSPTHLIKTRGQQVTLRCSSQSGHNTVSWYQQALGQGPQFIFQYYREEENGRGNFPPRFSGLQFPNYSSELNVNALELDDSALYLCASSLAGAGTGELFFGEGSRLTVL.

This chain joins TRBV7-2 and TRBJ2-7; D is ambiguous. Germline CDR1 reads SGHTA; CDR2 reads FQGNSA. V lost 0 bases and J 2 bases, leaving 20 bases between the germline ends. The CDR3 is 18 residues long. The CDR3 loop is CASSLAGPRLSSTYEQYF. DNA of the CDR3: TGTGCCAGCAGCTTAGCTGGGCCAAGATTAAGCTCGACCTACGAGCAGTACTTC.

This clone occurred many times. The CDR3 is CASSFGGGSNEQYF. CDR3 DNA: TGTGCCAGCAGTTTTGGGGGGGGAAGTAACGAGCAGTACTTC. The chain employs TRBV28 and TRBJ2-7; TRBD2 agrees at 7 bases. In germline, CDR1 is MDHEN, CDR2 SYDVKM. Germline trimming cut 3 bases from V and 5 bases from J; bases unmatched to any gene: 7. This CDR3 is 14 amino acids long.

This clone was counted ten times or more. The rearrangement uses TRBV4-1 and TRBJ2-4, with TRBD1 matching 9 bases. V gave up 0 bases and J gave up 6 bases; unmatched junction bases: 6. The CDR3 covers 16 residues. Germline V CDR1 and CDR2: MGHRA, YSYEKL. CDR3 region: CASSQDPPGQGNIQYF. The CDR3 region has the DNA TGCGCCAGCAGCCAAGATCCTCCGGGACAGGGAAACATTCAGTACTTC.

This clone was observed at least ten times. The CDR3 region has the DNA TGCAGTGCTAGACCAGATATAGCGGGAGGGGGGGATGAGCAGTTCTTC. This codes for CSARPDIAGGGDEQFF. V and J are TRBV20-1 and TRBJ2-1; 11 bases line up with TRBD2. Germline V gives CDR1 DFQATT, CDR2 SNEGSKA (reference sequence). The trim removed 2 bases at V and 8 bases at J, leaving 11 bases unmatched. The CDR3 contains 16 residues.

This clone has a count of ten or more. The chain links TRBV2 to TRBJ2-7; tentative D call: TRBD1 (5 bases). Germline CDR1 reads SNHLY; CDR2 reads FYNNEI. This CDR3 region has 13 residues. V lost 9 bases, J lost 6 bases, and 18 bases lay in between. The CDR3 protein is CARTARGGSEQYF. The CDR3 coding sequence is TGTGCCAGAACGGCAAGGGGTGGGTCCGAGCAGTACTTC.

This clone came up many times. One end of the junction varies from germline; a read error may be responsible. The chain links TRBV4-1 to TRBJ1-4; TRBD1 aligns across 9 bases. Germline V gives CDR1 MGHRA, CDR2 YSYEKL. The CDR3 length is 14 residues. The DNA for the CDR3 is TGCGCCAGCAGACAACCGGGACAGGGCGGAAAACCGTTTTTT. Protein product: CASRQPGQGGKPFF.

Turning to this clone: A read error may explain this, as a much larger clone is one base away. The gene calls are TRBV10-3 and TRBJ2-2, with a possible D match to TRBD1 (5 bases). The CDR3 totals 13 residues. Per the germline V gene, CDR1 is ENHRY and CDR2 is SYGVKD. Trimming shortened V by 7 bases and J by 9 bases, and 15 bases separated the two germline ends. For the CDR3, the DNA is TGTGCCATCAAAAGGACAACGGCCTGGGAGCTGTTTTTT. The encoded protein is CAIKRTTAWELFF.

This clone was counted many times. The chain recombines TRBV9 with TRBJ1-2; TRBD1 agrees at 9 bases. The V and J ends lost 3 bases and 2 bases, in that order; junction bases with no gene match: 5. This CDR3 is built from 15 residues. CDR1 and CDR2 from the germline V gene are SGDLS and YYNGEE. CDR3 residues: CASSGGQGGNYGYTF. In DNA, the CDR3 is TGTGCCAGCAGCGGGGGACAGGGCGGGAACTATGGCTACACCTTC.

The rearrangement uses TRBV11-1 and TRBJ2-3, with 11 bases lining up with TRBD2. The length of the CDR3 is 15 residues. The germline gives CDR1 SGHAT, CDR2 FQDESV (reference sequence). V trimming: 4 bases; J trimming: 4 bases; junction bases outside the gene matches: 4. In nucleotides, the CDR3 is TGTGCCAGCAGCTCGACTAGCGGGGAACCAGATACGCAGTATTTT. Translation gives CASSSTSGEPDTQYF.

This clone is medium-sized within its sample. The rearrangement joins TRBV6-1 to TRBJ1-2; the match to TRBD1 covers 9 bases. Losses at the gene ends were 6 bases for V and 0 bases for J; bases not matched to a gene: 8. Germline lookup yields CDR1 MNHNS and CDR2 SASEGT. The CDR3 extends over 16 amino acids. In DNA, the CDR3 is TGTGCCAGCAGCCATACAGGGGGCAAGACTAACTATGGCTACACCTTC. Its translation is CASSHTGGKTNYGYTF.

This clone has ten or more counts. The genes are TRBV5-1 and TRBJ1-4; a weak D match, TRBD1 (6 bases). Per the germline V gene, CDR1 is SGHRS and CDR2 is YFSETQ. The CDR3 has 16 amino acids. Trimming pared 4 bases from V and 0 bases from J, leaving 13 bases between. The CDR3 DNA reads TGCGCCAGCAGCACAACGGGACATTCAACTAATGAAAAACTGTTTTTT. This codes for CASSTTGHSTNEKLFF.

The V gene is TRBV19, the J gene TRBJ1-2; 10 positions match TRBD1. CDR3 size: 14 residues. The germline CDR1 and CDR2 sequences are LNHDA and SQIVND (reference sequence). V was pared by 3 bases and J by 10 bases, with 8 bases of the junction left unmatched. CDR3 in DNA: TGTGCCAGTAGTATGGGACAGGGGCCCGGAGTCTACACCTTC. Translating gives CASSMGQGPGVYTF. The whole variable domain, filled in from reference TRBV19 and TRBJ1-2, reads DGGITQSPKYLFRKEGQNVTLSCEQNLNHDAMYWYRQDPGQGLRLIYYSQIVNDFQKGDIAEGYSVSREKKESFPLTVTSAQKNPTAFYLCASSMGQGPGVYTFGSGTRLTVV.

This clone was detected ten times or more. The chain joins TRBV6-4 to TRBJ2-6; D might be TRBD1 or TRBD2, each matching 5 bases. The CDR3 is made up of 16 amino acids. Trimming pared 6 bases from V and 0 bases from J, leaving 12 bases between. Germline CDR1 and CDR2: MRHNA and SNTAGT. CDR3 DNA: TGTGCCAGCAGCCACGGGGCATCCTCTGGGGCCAACGTCCTGACTTTC. This encodes CASSHGASSGANVLTF.

The V and J genes are TRBV11-2 and TRBJ2-1, with 7 bases matching TRBD2. The V gene end was trimmed by 5 bases and the J gene end by 4 bases; junction bases not matched to a gene: 8. The CDR3 length is 15 residues. The germline V gene encodes CDR1 SGHAT and CDR2 FQNNGV. Here the CDR3 DNA reads TGTGCCAGCAGCCGATACCGCGGGGGATACAATGAGCAGTTCTTC. It yields the protein CASSRYRGGYNEQFF.

Many counts were recorded for this clone. The chain joins TRBV2 to TRBJ2-3; D is ambiguous. Germline CDR1 reads SNHLY; CDR2 reads FYNNEI. V was trimmed by 11 bases and J by 0 bases, leaving 15 bases between them. CDR3 length: 14 residues. CDR3 DNA sequence: TGTGCCCGCGAGCCTAAGGAGAGCACAGATACGCAGTATTTT. It yields the protein CAREPKESTDTQYF.